This T cell receptor beta chain appears in the sequencing data of a study of PD-1 blockade in classical Hodgkin lymphoma. Here immunoSEQ multiplex PCR was the method, and the copy in TCRdb shows in-frame clones only, minus some. The sample consists of about 35,000 clones, almost 70% of them appearing once. Every patient experienced relapse after autologous stem cell transplantation, and brentuximab vedotin exposure varied. Looked up from germline, CDR1 is PRHDT and CDR2 is FYEKMQ (reference sequence). V shed 2 bases and J shed 1 base, with 14 bases lying between them. The CDR3 is 16 residues long. The source was peripheral blood mononuclear cells (PBMCs), collected before the second cycle of nivolumab. The rearrangement joins TRBV13 to TRBJ1-1, with no clear D. This TCR was sampled from a human donor with classical Hodgkin lymphoma. The CDR3 here is CASSLKGLVENTEAFF. CDR3 coding DNA: TGTGCCAGCAGCTTAAAAGGATTAGTAGAGAACACTGAAGCTTTCTTT.